This T cell receptor beta chain was found in a study of CD8+ T cells in alopecia areata. Whole-study results and caveats: TCRs were shared less clearly across patients than in mice, possibly for HLA-related reasons.

With respect to this clone: Its antigen is as yet unknown.

CDR3 size: 14 residues. V was cut by 3 bases and J by 3 bases, with 12 bases left in between. Germline V gene data show CDR1 as GTSNPN and CDR2 as SVGIG (reference sequence). Specified treatment: oral pan-JAK inhibitor, 5-10 mg twice daily. In each case, RNA was isolated and then reverse transcribed into cDNA as the sequencing template. Method: immunoSEQ multiplex PCR; TCRdb's copy keeps in-frame clones and lacks some. The sample has approximately 210,000 clones, 55% to 70% seen once. The source of this sequence is a human donor with alopecia areata. The chain has TRBV30 and TRBJ1-5; D is perhaps TRBD1 (5 bases). The starting material was CD4+ T cells sorted from blood, obtained at week 4, from a patient treated with tofacitinib. The CDR3 reads CAWSLGHPNQPQHF. The CDR3 bases are TGTGCCTGGAGCCTAGGACATCCCAATCAGCCCCAGCATTTT.